This T cell receptor beta chain stems from a study of cytomegalovirus exposure and HLA in healthy donors. Study in general: Earlier sequencing of 150 million to 200 million T cells yielded 90 million to 140 million unique TCR beta sequences.

Study observations and caveats: Some TCR beta chains (approximately 180 of them) were listed as cytomegalovirus-associated.

Regarding donors, all were healthy bone marrow donors. The PCR employed 60 Vbeta primers together with 13 Jbeta primers. The assay was immunoSEQ multiplex PCR, and TCRdb's table has in-frame clones only and misses some. This table holds over 150,000 clones, roughly 77% found once. Germline V gene sequence: CDR1 LGHNA, CDR2 YSLEER. The CDR3 runs to 16 residues. V shed 0 bases and J shed 2 bases, with 8 bases lying between them. A few counts support this clone. Its antigen is undetermined. The sequenced sample consisted of PBMCs. This sequence originates from a woman aged 35 to 49 in good health and CMV-seropositive. This rearrangement joins TRBV4-3 to TRBJ2-6; D is unresolved. The DNA for the CDR3 is TGCGCCAGCAGCCAAGATTACCGGGCTGGGGCCAACGTCCTGACTTTC. Translating it yields CASSQDYRAGANVLTF.